This passage covers 21 T cell receptor beta chains from one sample sequenced in a study of cytomegalovirus exposure and HLA in healthy donors. With 60 Vbeta and 13 Jbeta primers, the PCR was carried out. Only in-frame clones appear in the TCRdb table, and some are missing; sequencing was by immunoSEQ multiplex PCR. The table includes approximately 150,000 clones, around 78% detected once. Sequencing was done on a sample of PBMCs. The receptors here all came from a woman aged 40 to 50 in good health and CMV-seronegative.

This chain links TRBV30 with TRBJ2-5, with a tentative D call TRBD2 (6 bases). TRBJ2-7 matches the DNA end more closely, so the J call is doubtful. CDR3 length: 14 amino acids. Germline-derived CDR1 and CDR2 are GTSNPN and SVGIG (reference sequence). In DNA, the CDR3 is TGTGCCTGGAGTGTGGGGGGACGCTCCTACGAGCAGTACTTC. Protein: CAWSVGGRSYEQYF.

This clone was seen only once. This chain joins TRBV28 and TRBJ2-5; D is possibly TRBD2 (6 bases). In germline, CDR1 is MDHEN, CDR2 SYDVKM. Trimming cost V 3 bases and J 4 bases, with 12 bases left between them. The CDR3 consists of 14 residues. CDR3 in amino acids: CASSLGGRRETQYF. DNA for the CDR3: TGTGCCAGCAGTTTGGGTGGGAGGCGAGAGACCCAGTACTTC.

This clone came up once. The chain joins TRBV9 to TRBJ2-2, with TRBD2 matching over 12 bases. The CDR3 runs 18 residues. Germline values: CDR1 SGDLS, CDR2 YYNGEE. V lost 2 bases to trimming and J lost 6 bases; unmatched junction nucleotides: 11. Written as DNA, the CDR3 is TGTGCCAGCAGCGTCTCTCCTAGCGGGAGGGCCGGAGCCGGGGAGCTGTTTTTT. Residues: CASSVSPSGRAGAGELFF.

The chain recombines TRBV6-5 with TRBJ1-2; perhaps TRBD1 as D (6 bases). The CDR3 length is 14 residues. Germline lookup yields CDR1 MNHEY and CDR2 SVGAGI. Trimming left V 2 bases short and J 2 bases short, with 9 bases between. CDR3 bases: TGTGCCAGCAGTTACAGGCAGGGGAACTATGGCTACACCTTC. Its protein is CASSYRQGNYGYTF.

The J gene is TRBJ2-3, the V gene TRBV7-9, with 11 bases aligning to TRBD2. Germline-derived CDR1 and CDR2 are SEHNR and FQNEAQ (reference sequence). The length of the CDR3 is 15 residues. The V gene end was trimmed by 4 bases and the J gene end by 0 bases; junction bases not matched to a gene: 0. Here the CDR3 DNA reads TGTGCCAGCAGCTGGACTAGCGGGAGCACAGATACGCAGTATTTT. Translating it yields CASSWTSGSTDTQYF.

The CDR3 DNA follows: TGTGCCAGCAGCTTAACCTACGAGCAGTACTTC. This translates into CASSLTYEQYF. The gene calls are TRBV7-2 and TRBJ2-5, with D hard to call. The J call is uncertain, as TRBJ2-7 better fits the DNA end. CDR1 and CDR2 from the germline V gene are SGHTA and FQGNSA. The CDR3 length is 11 residues.

The rearrangement joins TRBV7-8 to TRBJ2-1, with D hard to call. The CDR3 has 13 amino acids. Trimming removed 5 bases at V and 7 bases at J, with 12 bases between. The germline gives CDR1 SGHVS, CDR2 FQNEAQ. CDR3 sequence: CASSTADWNEQFF. The CDR3 DNA sequence: TGTGCCAGCAGCACCGCCGACTGGAATGAGCAGTTCTTC. The full variable domain, rest sourced from reference TRBV7-8 and TRBJ2-1, is GAGVSQSPRYKVAKRGQDVALRCDPISGHVSLFWYQQALGQGPEFLTYFQNEAQLDKSGLPSDRFFAERPEGSVSTLKIQRTQQEDSAVYLCASSTADWNEQFFGPGTRLTVL.

The chain recombines TRBV6-1 with TRBJ1-2; D gene uncertain. Trimming left V 7 bases short and J 6 bases short, with 9 bases between. Germline V CDR1 and CDR2: MNHNS, SASEGT. This CDR3 is 11 amino acids long. The DNA for the CDR3 is TGTGCCAGCACCGTGGAGGATGGCTACACCTTC. It codes for CASTVEDGYTF.

The V and J genes are TRBV5-1 and TRBJ1-1; 7 bases fit TRBD1. The CDR3 is made up of 14 amino acids. Trimming at V came to 4 bases and at J to 0 bases, leaving 3 bases not matched to a gene. Per the germline V gene, CDR1 is SGHRS and CDR2 is YFSETQ. The CDR3 here is CASSRTGMNTEAFF. CDR3 in DNA: TGCGCCAGCAGCCGGACAGGCATGAACACTGAAGCTTTCTTT. The variable domain in full, with the rest retrieved from reference TRBV5-1 and TRBJ1-1, is KAGVTQTPRYLIKTRGQQVTLSCSPISGHRSVSWYQQTPGQGLQFLFEYFSETQRNKGNFPGRFSGRQFSNSRSEMNVSTLELGDSALYLCASSRTGMNTEAFFGQGTRLTVV.

The V gene is TRBV29-1, the J gene TRBJ2-3; D might be TRBD2 (6 bases). Looked up from germline, CDR1 is SQVTM and CDR2 is ANQGSEA. V lost 6 bases, J lost 3 bases, and 16 bases lay in between. The CDR3 covers 14 residues. CDR3 protein: CSVADGTRTDTQYF. In DNA form, the CDR3 reads TGCAGCGTCGCTGACGGGACTCGTACAGATACGCAGTATTTT.

The genes are TRBV6-5 and TRBJ2-7; 9 bases map to TRBD1. Looked up from germline, CDR1 is MNHEY and CDR2 is SVGAGI. CDR3 length: 14 residues. V shed 1 base and J 4 bases; nucleotides not matched to a gene: 2. In DNA form, the CDR3 reads TGTGCCAGCAGTTACTTGACAGGGGGTTACGAGCAGTACTTC. Residues: CASSYLTGGYEQYF.

This clone has more than one count but fewer than ten. The chain carries TRBV5-6 and TRBJ2-3; D is uncertain. V shed 1 base and J shed 1 base, with 10 bases lying between them. The CDR3 spans 15 residues. Germline V gives CDR1 SGHDT, CDR2 YYEEEE. CDR3 in amino acids: CASSLTTLGTDTQYF. The DNA of the CDR3 is TGTGCCAGCAGCTTGACTACCCTGGGCACAGATACGCAGTATTTT.

The count of this clone is one. The V gene is TRBV30, the J gene TRBJ2-3, with D tentatively TRBD2 (6 bases). V shed 5 bases and J shed 2 bases, with 11 bases lying between them. Germline loops: CDR1 GTSNPN, CDR2 SVGIG (reference sequence). CDR3 length: 13 amino acids. DNA for the CDR3: TGTGCCTGGGCCGGGAGCTCCACAGATACGCAGTATTTT. Translating it yields CAWAGSSTDTQYF.

The rearrangement uses TRBV19 and TRBJ2-5; unclear D gene. CDR1 and CDR2 from the germline V gene are LNHDA and SQIVND (reference sequence). The CDR3 length is 15 residues. V was shortened by 5 bases and J by 5 bases, with 18 bases between the two germline ends. For the CDR3, the DNA is TGTGCCAGTAGTCCCACCATTCTAGTAGAGGAGACCCAGTACTTC. Translated, it gives CASSPTILVEETQYF. Filled out from reference TRBV19 and TRBJ2-5, the complete variable domain reads DGGITQSPKYLFRKEGQNVTLSCEQNLNHDAMYWYRQDPGQGLRLIYYSQIVNDFQKGDIAEGYSVSREKKESFPLTVTSAQKNPTAFYLCASSPTILVEETQYFGPGTRLLVL.

The chain combines TRBV2 with TRBJ2-5, with D possibly TRBD2 on 6 matching bases. This CDR3 spans 14 amino acids. V was trimmed by 8 bases and J by 2 bases, leaving 15 bases between them. Germline V gene data show CDR1 as SNHLY and CDR2 as FYNNEI. CDR3 bases: TGTGCCAGCGGCCCCGGGACTCAGCAAGAGACCCAGTACTTC. Translating gives CASGPGTQQETQYF.

This rearrangement joins TRBV5-1 to TRBJ2-7, with 8 bases lining up with TRBD2. After removal of 0 bases from V and 3 bases from J, the junction contained 5 bases not matched to a gene. The CDR3 extends over 15 amino acids. CDR1 is SGHRS and CDR2 is YFSETQ in the germline V gene. The CDR3, as DNA: TGCGCCAGCAGCTTGGTCGGGGGGGCGGACTACGAGCAGTACTTC. It encodes CASSLVGGADYEQYF.

V is TRBV28 and J is TRBJ1-1; D remains unclear. The CDR3 runs 11 residues. V was shortened by 7 bases and J by 5 bases, with 8 bases between the two germline ends. Looked up from germline, CDR1 is MDHEN and CDR2 is SYDVKM. The CDR3 protein is CASTLGTEAFF. The DNA for the CDR3 is TGTGCCAGCACCCTCGGGACTGAAGCTTTCTTT.

In regard to this clone: The junction shows a germline mismatch at one end, possibly a read error. The CDR3 here is CAISESGRGQGGSAF. DNA for the CDR3: TGTGCCATCAGTGAGTCCGGTAGGGGACAGGGGGGCTCGGCCTTC. V is TRBV10-3 and J is TRBJ1-2; 11 bases fit TRBD1. Germline-derived CDR1 and CDR2 are ENHRY and SYGVKD. This CDR3 spans 15 amino acids.

The rearrangement links TRBV7-6 to TRBJ1-5; D is unresolved. CDR1 and CDR2 (germline): SGHVS, FNYEAQ. Trimming took 0 bases from V and 2 from J, leaving 5 bases between them. The length of the CDR3 is 14 residues. CDR3 coding DNA: TGTGCCAGCAGCTTAGCAGCGGGCAATCAGCCCCAGCATTTT. Translated, it gives CASSLAAGNQPQHF.

This clone was counted only a few times. The chain recombines TRBV5-5 with TRBJ2-7; TRBD1 matches 9 bases. Germline V gene sequence: CDR1 SGHKS, CDR2 YYEKEE (reference sequence). This CDR3 has 17 amino acids. J gave up 0 bases and V 4 bases, and 11 bases lay outside the gene matches. CDR3 DNA: TGTGCCAGCAGCGTAGGGACAGGGCGTTCGAGCTCCTACGAGCAGTACTTC. Its protein product is CASSVGTGRSSSYEQYF.

V usage is TRBV4-2 and J usage is TRBJ2-2; TRBD2 matches at 12 bases. V lost 1 base and J lost 5; bases outside the gene matches: 5. The V gene's germline CDR1 is LGHNA and CDR2 YNFKEQ. The CDR3 covers 17 residues. The CDR3 here is CASSQGLLAGGTGELFF. CDR3 DNA sequence: TGTGCCAGCAGCCAAGGTTTACTAGCGGGAGGAACCGGGGAGCTGTTTTTT.